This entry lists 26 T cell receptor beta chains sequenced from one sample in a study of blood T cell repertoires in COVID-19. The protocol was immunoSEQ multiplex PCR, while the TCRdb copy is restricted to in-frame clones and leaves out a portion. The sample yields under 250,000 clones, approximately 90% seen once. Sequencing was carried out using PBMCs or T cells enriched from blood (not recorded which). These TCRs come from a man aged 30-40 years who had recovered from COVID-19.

The CDR3 nucleotides read TGTGCCAGCAGCCTCATTACGGGGGGGGCCAACGTCCTGACTTTC. Translated: CASSLITGGANVLTF. The J gene is TRBJ2-6, the V gene TRBV3-1 (or the pseudogene TRBV3-2); tentatively, D is TRBD2 (5 bases). This CDR3 comprises 15 residues. V lost 4 bases, J lost 4 bases, and 11 bases lay in between. CDR1 LGHDT and CDR2 YNNKEL come from the germline V gene (reference sequence).

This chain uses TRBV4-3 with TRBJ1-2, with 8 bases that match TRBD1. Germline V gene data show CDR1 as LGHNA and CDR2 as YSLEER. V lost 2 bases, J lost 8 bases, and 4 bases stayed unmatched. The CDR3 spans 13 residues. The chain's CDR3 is CASSQPGQGGYTF. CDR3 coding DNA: TGCGCCAGCAGCCAACCCGGACAGGGCGGCTACACCTTC.

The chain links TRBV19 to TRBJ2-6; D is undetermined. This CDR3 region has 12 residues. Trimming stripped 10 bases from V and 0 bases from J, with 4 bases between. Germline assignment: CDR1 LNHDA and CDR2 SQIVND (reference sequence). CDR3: CATRSGANVLTF. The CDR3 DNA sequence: TGTGCCACCCGCTCTGGGGCCAACGTCCTGACTTTC.

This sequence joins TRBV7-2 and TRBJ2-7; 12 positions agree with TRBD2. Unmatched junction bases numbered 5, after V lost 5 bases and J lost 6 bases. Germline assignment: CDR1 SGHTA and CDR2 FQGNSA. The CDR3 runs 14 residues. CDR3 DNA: TGTGCCAGCAGCACCCTAGCGGGAGGGGGCGAGCAGTACTTC. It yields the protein CASSTLAGGGEQYF. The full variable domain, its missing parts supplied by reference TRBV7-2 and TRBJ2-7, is GAGVSQSPSNKVTEKGKDVELRCDPISGHTALYWYRQSLGQGLEFLIYFQGNSAPDKSGLPSDRFSAERTGGSVSTLTIQRTQQEDSAVYLCASSTLAGGGEQYFGPGTRLTVT.

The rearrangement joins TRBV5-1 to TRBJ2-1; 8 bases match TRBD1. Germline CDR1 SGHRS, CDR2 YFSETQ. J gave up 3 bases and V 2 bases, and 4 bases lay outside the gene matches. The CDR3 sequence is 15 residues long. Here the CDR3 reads CASSFGQGGYNEQFF. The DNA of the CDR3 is TGCGCCAGCAGCTTCGGACAGGGTGGCTACAATGAGCAGTTCTTC.

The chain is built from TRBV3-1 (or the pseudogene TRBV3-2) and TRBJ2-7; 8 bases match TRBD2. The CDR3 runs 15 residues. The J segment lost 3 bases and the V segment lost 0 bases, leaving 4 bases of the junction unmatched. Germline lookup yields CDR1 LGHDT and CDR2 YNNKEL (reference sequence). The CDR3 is CASSQDPAGDYEQYF. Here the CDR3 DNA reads TGTGCCAGCAGCCAAGATCCAGCGGGAGACTACGAGCAGTACTTC.

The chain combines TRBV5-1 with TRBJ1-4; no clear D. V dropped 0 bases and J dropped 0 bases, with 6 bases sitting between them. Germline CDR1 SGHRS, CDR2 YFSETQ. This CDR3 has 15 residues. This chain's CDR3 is CASSLAQSTNEKLFF. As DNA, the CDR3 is TGCGCCAGCAGCTTGGCGCAGTCAACTAATGAAAAACTGTTTTTT.

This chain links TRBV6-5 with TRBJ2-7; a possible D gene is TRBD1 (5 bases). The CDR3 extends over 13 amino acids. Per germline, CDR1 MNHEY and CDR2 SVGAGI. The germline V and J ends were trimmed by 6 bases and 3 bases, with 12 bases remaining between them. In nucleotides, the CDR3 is TGTGCCAGCAGCCGTGACAGATTCTACGAGCAGTACTTC. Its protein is CASSRDRFYEQYF.

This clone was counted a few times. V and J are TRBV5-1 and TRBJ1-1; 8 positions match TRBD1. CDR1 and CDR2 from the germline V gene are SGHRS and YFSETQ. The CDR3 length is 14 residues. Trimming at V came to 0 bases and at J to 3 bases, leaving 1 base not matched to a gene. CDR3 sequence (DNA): TGCGCCAGCAGCTTGGTACAGGGGGACACTGAAGCTTTCTTT. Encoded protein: CASSLVQGDTEAFF.

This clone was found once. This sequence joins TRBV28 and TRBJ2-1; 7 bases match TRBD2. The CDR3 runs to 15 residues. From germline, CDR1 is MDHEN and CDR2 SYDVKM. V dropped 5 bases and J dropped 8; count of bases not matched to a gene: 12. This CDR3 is CASSLIAGAFYEQFF. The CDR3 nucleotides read TGTGCCAGCAGTCTCATCGCGGGAGCGTTTTATGAGCAGTTCTTC. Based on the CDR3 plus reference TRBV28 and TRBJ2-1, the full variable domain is DVKVTQSSRYLVKRTGEKVFLECVQDMDHENMFWYRQDPGLGLRLIYFSYDVKMKEKGDIPEGYSVSREKKERFSLILESASTNQTSMYLCASSLIAGAFYEQFFGPGTRLTVL.

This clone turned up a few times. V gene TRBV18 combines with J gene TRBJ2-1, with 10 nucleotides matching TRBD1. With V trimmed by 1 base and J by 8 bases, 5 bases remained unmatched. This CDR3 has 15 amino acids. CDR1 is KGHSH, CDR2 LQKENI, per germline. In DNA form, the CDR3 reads TGTGCCAGCTCACCACTCGGACAGGGGGTGGATGAGCAGTTCTTC. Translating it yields CASSPLGQGVDEQFF.

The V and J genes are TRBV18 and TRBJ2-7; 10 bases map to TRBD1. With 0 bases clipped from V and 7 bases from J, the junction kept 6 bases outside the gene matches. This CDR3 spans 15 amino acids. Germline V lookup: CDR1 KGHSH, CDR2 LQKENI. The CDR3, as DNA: TGTGCCAGCTCACCACCGTCGGGACAGGGGTTTGAGCAGTACTTC. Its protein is CASSPPSGQGFEQYF.

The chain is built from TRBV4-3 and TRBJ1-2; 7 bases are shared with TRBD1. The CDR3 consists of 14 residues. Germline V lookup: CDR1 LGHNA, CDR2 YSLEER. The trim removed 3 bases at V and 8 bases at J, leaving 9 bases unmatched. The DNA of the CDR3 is TGCGCCAGCAGCCAGGCCGGACAGGTGGGGGGCTACACCTTC. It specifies CASSQAGQVGGYTF.

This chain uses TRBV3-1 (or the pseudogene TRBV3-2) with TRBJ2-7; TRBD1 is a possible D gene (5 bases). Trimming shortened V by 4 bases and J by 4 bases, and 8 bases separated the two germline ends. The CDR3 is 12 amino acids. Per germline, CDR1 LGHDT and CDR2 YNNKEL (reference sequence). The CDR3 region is CASSLGRYEQYF. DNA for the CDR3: TGTGCCAGCAGCCTGGGGCGGTACGAGCAGTACTTC.

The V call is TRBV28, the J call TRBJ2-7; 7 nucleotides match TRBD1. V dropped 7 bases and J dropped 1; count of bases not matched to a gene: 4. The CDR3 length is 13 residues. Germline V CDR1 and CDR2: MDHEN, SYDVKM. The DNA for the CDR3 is TGTGCCAGCACACCGGGACAGTCCTACGAGCAGTACTTC. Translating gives CASTPGQSYEQYF.

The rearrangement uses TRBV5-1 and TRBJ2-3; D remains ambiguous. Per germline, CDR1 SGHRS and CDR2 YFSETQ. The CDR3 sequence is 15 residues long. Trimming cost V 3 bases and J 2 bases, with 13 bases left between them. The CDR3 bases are TGCGCCAGCAGCTCCAACACAGTTCCCACAGATACGCAGTATTTT. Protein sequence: CASSSNTVPTDTQYF.

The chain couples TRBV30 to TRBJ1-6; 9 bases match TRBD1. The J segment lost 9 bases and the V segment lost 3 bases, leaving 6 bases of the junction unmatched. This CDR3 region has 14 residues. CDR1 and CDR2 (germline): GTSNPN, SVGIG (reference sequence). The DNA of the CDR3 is TGTGCCTGGAGCGGACAGGGGAAAATTTCACCCCTCCACTTT. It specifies CAWSGQGKISPLHF.

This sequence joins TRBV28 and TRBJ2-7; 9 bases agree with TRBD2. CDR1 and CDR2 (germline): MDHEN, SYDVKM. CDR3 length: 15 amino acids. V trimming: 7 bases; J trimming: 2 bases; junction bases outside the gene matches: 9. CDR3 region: CASTATSGWAYEQYF. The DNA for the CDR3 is TGTGCCAGCACGGCCACTAGCGGGTGGGCCTACGAGCAGTACTTC.

The CDR3 region is CASSKLGRRGQGNEKLFF. CDR3 DNA sequence: TGTGCCAGCAGCAAACTCGGGAGGAGAGGACAGGGGAATGAAAAACTGTTTTTT. The chain uses TRBV21-1 and TRBJ1-4; the table's D call TRBD1 went unverified against the DNA. TRBV21-1 counts as a pseudogene. There are 18 residues in the CDR3.

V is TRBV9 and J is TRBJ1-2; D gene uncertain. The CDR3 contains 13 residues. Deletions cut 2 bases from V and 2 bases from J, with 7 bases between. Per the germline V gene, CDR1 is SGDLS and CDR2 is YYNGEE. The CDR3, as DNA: TGTGCCAGCAGCGTTTCGGGAAACTATGGCTACACCTTC. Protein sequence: CASSVSGNYGYTF.

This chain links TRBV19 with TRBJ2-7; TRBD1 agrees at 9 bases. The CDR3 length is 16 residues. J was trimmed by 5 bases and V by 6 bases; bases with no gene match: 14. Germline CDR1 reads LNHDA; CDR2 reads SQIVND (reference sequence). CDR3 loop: CASSRRLDRGLDEQYF. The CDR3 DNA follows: TGTGCCAGTAGCCGTAGGCTGGACAGGGGACTCGACGAGCAGTACTTC.

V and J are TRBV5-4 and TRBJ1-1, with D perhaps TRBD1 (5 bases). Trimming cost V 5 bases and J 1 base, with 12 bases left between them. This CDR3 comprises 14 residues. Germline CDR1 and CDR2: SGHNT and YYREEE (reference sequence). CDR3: CASRSDMSNTEAFF. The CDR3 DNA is TGTGCCAGCAGGTCGGACATGTCGAACACTGAAGCTTTCTTT.

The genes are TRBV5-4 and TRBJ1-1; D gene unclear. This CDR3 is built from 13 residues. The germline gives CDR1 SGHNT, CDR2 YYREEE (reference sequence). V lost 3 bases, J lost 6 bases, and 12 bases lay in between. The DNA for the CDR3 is TGTGCCAGCAGCTACGGGGATCTGCCTGAAGCTTTCTTT. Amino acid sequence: CASSYGDLPEAFF.

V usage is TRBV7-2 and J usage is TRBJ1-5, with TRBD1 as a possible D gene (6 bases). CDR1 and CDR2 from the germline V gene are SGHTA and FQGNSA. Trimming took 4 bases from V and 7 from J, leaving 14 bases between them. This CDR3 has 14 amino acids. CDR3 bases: TGTGCCAGCAGCTCGCGGGGGGGCGAGCAGCCCCAGCATTTT. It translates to CASSSRGGEQPQHF.

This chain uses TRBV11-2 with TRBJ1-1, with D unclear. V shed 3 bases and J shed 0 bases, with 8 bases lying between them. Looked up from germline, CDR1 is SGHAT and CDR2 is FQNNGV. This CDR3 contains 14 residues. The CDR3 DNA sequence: TGTGCCAGCAGCTTCGGGGTTTTGAACACTGAAGCTTTCTTT. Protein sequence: CASSFGVLNTEAFF.

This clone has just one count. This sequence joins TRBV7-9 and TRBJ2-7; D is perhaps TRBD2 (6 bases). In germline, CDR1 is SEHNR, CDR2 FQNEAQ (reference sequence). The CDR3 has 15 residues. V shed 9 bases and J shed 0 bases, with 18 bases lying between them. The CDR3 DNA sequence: TGTGCCAGTACGGGACTCACAACAACCTCCTACGAGCAGTACTTC. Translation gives CASTGLTTTSYEQYF.